These 12 T cell receptor beta chains came from one sample sequenced in a study of shared clonotypes between healthy human individuals. Naive CD8 cells lacked CD45RO, underwent positive selection for CCR7 and left out terminally differentiated effector memory CD45RA+ cells. Libraries were prepared by immunoSEQ multiplex PCR; TCRdb keeps only in-frame clonotypes and omits some of them. In the table there are under 1 million clones, 80% to 95% of which are singletons. Sequenced sample: naive CD8+ T cells sorted from blood. These receptors were taken from a man aged 30 to 39 in good health.

V usage is TRBV7-9 and J usage is TRBJ1-2; 8 bases are shared with TRBD1. The trim removed 3 bases at V and 3 bases at J, leaving 9 bases unmatched. Per the germline V gene, CDR1 is SEHNR and CDR2 is FQNEAQ (reference sequence). CDR3 length: 16 amino acids. Written as DNA, the CDR3 is TGTGCCAGCAGCTTGGACAGGGTCGGATTTGACTATGGCTACACCTTC. Its protein product is CASSLDRVGFDYGYTF.

Concerning this clone: The same CDR3 is also encoded by other DNA sequences in this sample. The CDR3 region is CASGANTGELFF. DNA of the CDR3: TGTGCTAGTGGGGCCAACACCGGGGAGCTGTTTTTT. This chain connects TRBV12-5 to TRBJ2-2, with D uncertain. The CDR3 has 12 residues. Germline V gene data show CDR1 as LGHNT and CDR2 as FRNRAP. Trimming shortened V by 6 bases and J by 2 bases, and 4 bases separated the two germline ends.

About this clone itself: Other DNA sequences in the same sample also yield this CDR3. V usage is TRBV7-9 and J usage is TRBJ1-1; D is unresolved. V was pared by 1 base and J by 4 bases, with 4 bases between. Per germline, CDR1 SEHNR and CDR2 FQNEAQ (reference sequence). The CDR3 totals 12 residues. The CDR3 DNA is TGTGCCAGCAGCTTAGGATTCACTGAAGCTTTCTTT. As protein: CASSLGFTEAFF. Filled out from reference TRBV7-9 and TRBJ1-1, the complete variable domain reads DTGVSQNPRHKITKRGQNVTFRCDPISEHNRLYWYRQTLGQGPEFLTYFQNEAQLEKSRLLSDRFSAERPKGSFSTLEIQRTEQGDSAMYLCASSLGFTEAFFGQGTRLTVV.

V and J are TRBV7-2 and TRBJ2-1; 13 bases match TRBD2. CDR3 length: 16 amino acids. Germline V lookup: CDR1 SGHTA, CDR2 FQGNSA. The V segment lost 6 bases and the J segment 5 bases; nucleotides outside the gene matches: 7. The CDR3 region is CASRRGLAGVDNEQFF. In DNA form, the CDR3 reads TGTGCCAGCAGAAGAGGACTAGCGGGAGTGGACAATGAGCAGTTCTTC.

This rearrangement joins TRBV13 to TRBJ1-3, with a weak D call TRBD1 (5 bases). Trimming shortened V by 4 bases and J by 8 bases, and 18 bases separated the two germline ends. The CDR3 covers 15 residues. Germline V gene data show CDR1 as PRHDT and CDR2 as FYEKMQ (reference sequence). Here the CDR3 reads CASSSGPKGKDTIYF. Here the CDR3 DNA reads TGTGCCAGCAGCTCAGGGCCTAAGGGGAAGGACACCATATATTTT.

The rearrangement links TRBV9 to TRBJ2-7; maybe TRBD1 (5 bases). Trimming removed 7 bases from V and 6 bases from J, with 8 bases in between. Germline CDR1 is SGDLS and CDR2 is YYNGEE. The CDR3 contains 10 residues. The CDR3 coding sequence is TGTGCCAGCTGGGGCTGCGAGCAGTACTTC. It yields the protein CASWGCEQYF.

The V call is TRBV2, the J call TRBJ2-2, with D maybe TRBD2 (5 bases). The CDR3 contains 17 residues. Germline-derived CDR1 and CDR2 are SNHLY and FYNNEI. Trimming pared 6 bases from V and 0 bases from J, leaving 17 bases between. CDR3 protein: CASSGTAELTNTGELFF. The CDR3 DNA reads as TGTGCCAGCAGCGGAACAGCGGAGCTGACGAACACCGGGGAGCTGTTTTTT.

The chain recombines TRBV9 with TRBJ1-2; D unresolved. Per germline, CDR1 SGDLS and CDR2 YYNGEE. V dropped 0 bases and J dropped 0 bases, with 12 bases sitting between them. This CDR3 is built from 16 residues. The CDR3 DNA sequence: TGTGCCAGCAGCGTAGGTTCATCCCTTTCTAACTATGGCTACACCTTC. Protein product: CASSVGSSLSNYGYTF.

V usage is TRBV15 and J usage is TRBJ2-3, with D maybe TRBD2 (6 bases). Germline CDR1 and CDR2: LNHNV and YYDKDF (reference sequence). The CDR3 covers 16 residues. The germline V and J ends were trimmed by 2 bases and 0 bases, with 12 bases remaining between them. CDR3 sequence reads: CATSRRAGWSTDTQYF. The CDR3 DNA follows: TGTGCCACCAGCAGACGAGCGGGTTGGAGCACAGATACGCAGTATTTT. Combining the CDR3 with reference TRBV15 and TRBJ2-3 gives the whole variable domain DAMVIQNPRYQVTQFGKPVTLSCSQTLNHNVMYWYQQKSSQAPKLLFHYYDKDFNNEADTPDNFQSRRPNTSFCFLDIRSPGLGDTAMYLCATSRRAGWSTDTQYFGPGTRLTVL.

The chain combines TRBV7-9 with TRBJ2-7, with D perhaps TRBD2 (5 bases). Germline values: CDR1 SEHNR, CDR2 FQNEAQ (reference sequence). CDR3 length: 14 residues. V dropped 3 bases and J dropped 7 bases, with 16 bases sitting between them. The CDR3 DNA reads TGTGCCAGCAGCTTTGAAATGCAAAGAGGGGAGCAGTACTTC. Residues: CASSFEMQRGEQYF.

The rearrangement uses TRBV14 and TRBJ1-2; no clear D. The germline V gene encodes CDR1 SGHDN and CDR2 FVKESK. The CDR3 totals 14 residues. The germline V and J ends were trimmed by 2 bases and 4 bases, with 11 bases remaining between them. In DNA, the CDR3 is TGTGCCAGCAGCCAACGGGGTTGGGGCTATGGCTACACCTTC. It encodes CASSQRGWGYGYTF.

The CDR3 region has the DNA TGCAGCGTCCTGGTTGGGGGCTGGAGCGGGGTTTACTACAATGAGCAGTTCTTC. This gives the protein CSVLVGGWSGVYYNEQFF. V is TRBV29-1 and J is TRBJ2-1; D may be TRBD2 (7 bases). CDR1 is SQVTM, CDR2 ANQGSEA, per germline. Trimming cost V 6 bases and J 3 bases, with 27 bases left between them. The CDR3 sequence is 18 residues long.